This TCR beta chain was found in a study of T cell repertoires in cytomegalovirus infection. This clonotype was detected a few times. Its target is not known. Trimming took off 5 bases at V and 2 bases at J, with 12 bases between the two ends. CDR3 size: 14 residues. TCRdb reprocessed the reads with MiXCR, giving one entry per CDR3 protein. The sample shows about 160,000 distinct CDR3 sequences, about a fifth of them seen only once. This receptor was obtained from a human donor in good health (CMV status not recorded). Some clones in this sample may be carry-over from other donors' samples. The sample in question was CD8+ T cells from cultured PBMCs, obtained from culture after CMV antigen stimulation. The gene calls are TRBV12-3 or TRBV12-4 and TRBJ2-5, with D perhaps matching TRBD2 (5 bases). The CDR3 sequence: CASSQRGIQETQYF. The CDR3 nucleotides are TGTGCCAGCAGTCAAAGAGGGATACAAGAGACCCAGTACTTC.